The clone carrying this T cell receptor beta chain was recorded once. Its antigen is as yet unknown. The trim removed 0 bases at V and 10 bases at J, leaving 18 bases unmatched. Germline V gene sequence: CDR1 SEHNR, CDR2 FQNEAQ (reference sequence). This CDR3 contains 18 residues. The data originate from a study of cytomegalovirus exposure and HLA in healthy donors. Study overall: The early release's HLA-typed donors yielded tens of millions of unique TCRs. Study outcomes and limitations: A later analysis reportedly found that, within productive TCRs, an Asian-associated ancestry cluster had fewer N-insertions than the mean observed across the roughly 610 donors.

With 60 Vbeta and 13 Jbeta primers, the PCR was carried out. TCRdb's copy holds only in-frame clones and misses some; the assay was immunoSEQ multiplex PCR. In the table there are 150,000 to 200,000 clones, around four fifths of which are singletons. The TCR sequence derives from a woman aged 45-60 years in good health and CMV-seropositive. This rearrangement joins TRBV7-9 to TRBJ2-3; 8 bases are a match to TRBD2. Input material: PBMCs. Written as DNA, the CDR3 is TGTGCCAGCAGCTTAGCCTCCGGGGGGGGGCTCCTAGGCCTGGCGCAGTATTTT. Protein sequence: CASSLASGGGLLGLAQYF. The whole variable domain, remainder taken from reference TRBV7-9 and TRBJ2-3, is DTGVSQNPRHKITKRGQNVTFRCDPISEHNRLYWYRQTLGQGPEFLTYFQNEAQLEKSRLLSDRFSAERPKGSFSTLEIQRTEQGDSAMYLCASSLASGGGLLGLAQYFGPGTRLTVL.